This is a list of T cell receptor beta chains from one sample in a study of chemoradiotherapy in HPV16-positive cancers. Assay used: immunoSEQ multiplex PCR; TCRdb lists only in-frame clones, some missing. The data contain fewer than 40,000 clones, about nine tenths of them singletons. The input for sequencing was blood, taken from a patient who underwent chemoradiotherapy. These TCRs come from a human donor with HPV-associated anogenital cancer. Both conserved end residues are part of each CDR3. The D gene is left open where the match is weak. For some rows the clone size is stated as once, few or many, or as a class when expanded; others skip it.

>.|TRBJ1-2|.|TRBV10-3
CATATQGHYGYTF
TGTGCCACCGCCACGCAGGGGCACTATGGCTACACCTTC
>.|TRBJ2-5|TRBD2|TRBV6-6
CASSWATSGGRETQYF
TGTGCCAGCAGTTGGGCAACTAGCGGGGGTAGGGAGACCCAGTACTTC
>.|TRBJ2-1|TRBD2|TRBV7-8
CASSLGSGSSHEQFF
TGTGCCAGCAGCTTAGGTAGCGGGAGTAGTCATGAGCAGTTCTTC
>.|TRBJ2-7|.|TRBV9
CASSSRGDAKGEQYF
TGTGCCAGCAGCTCTAGAGGGGACGCGAAAGGGGAGCAGTACTTC
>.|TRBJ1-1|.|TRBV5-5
CASRYGNTEAFF
TGTGCCAGCAGATACGGCAACACTGAAGCTTTCTTT
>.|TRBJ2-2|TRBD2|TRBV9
CASSARLAATNTGELFF
TGTGCCAGCAGCGCCAGACTAGCGGCTACGAACACCGGGGAGCTGTTTTTT
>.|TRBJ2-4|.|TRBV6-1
CASSEYGRGQSLAKNIQYF
TGTGCCAGCAGTGAATACGGTAGAGGACAGTCACTAGCCAAAAACATTCAGTACTTC
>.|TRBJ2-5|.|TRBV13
CASSPAEETQYF
TGTGCCAGCAGCCCTGCCGAAGAGACCCAGTACTTC
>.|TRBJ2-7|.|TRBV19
CASSTGAIGGEQYF
TGTGCCAGTAGTACTGGCGCAATCGGGGGAGAGCAGTACTTC
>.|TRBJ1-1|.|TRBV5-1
CASSLAGGRESEAFF
TGCGCCAGCAGCTTGGCGGGGGGGCGAGAATCTGAAGCTTTCTTT
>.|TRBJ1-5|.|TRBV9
CASSARGNQPQHF
TGTGCCAGCAGCGCCCGTGGGAATCAGCCCCAGCATTTT
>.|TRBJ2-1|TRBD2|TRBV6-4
CASSDSWRGDYNEQFF
TGTGCCAGCAGTGACTCGTGGCGGGGGGACTACAATGAGCAGTTCTTC
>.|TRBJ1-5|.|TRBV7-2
CASSLSRGEQPQHF
TGTGCCAGCAGCTTAAGTCGGGGGGAACAGCCCCAGCATTTT
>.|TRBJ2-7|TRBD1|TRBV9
CASSGQGGSYEQYF
TGTGCCAGCAGCGGACAGGGGGGATCCTACGAGCAGTACTTC
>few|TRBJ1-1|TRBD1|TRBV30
CAWSGQGITEAFF
TGTGCCTGGAGTGGACAGGGTATCACTGAAGCTTTCTTT
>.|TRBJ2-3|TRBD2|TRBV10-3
CAISDPGLADTQYF
TGTGCCATCAGTGACCCGGGACTAGCAGATACGCAGTATTTT
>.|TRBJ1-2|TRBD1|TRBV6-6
CASINPGQGASGYTF
TGTGCCAGCATCAACCCGGGACAGGGGGCATCTGGCTACACCTTC
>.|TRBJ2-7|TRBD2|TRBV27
CASSPRLAYEQYF
TGTGCCAGCAGTCCGAGACTAGCGTACGAGCAGTACTTC
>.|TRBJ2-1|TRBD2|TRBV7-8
CASSRTSGGYEQFF
TGTGCCAGCAGCCGGACTAGCGGGGGCTATGAGCAGTTCTTC
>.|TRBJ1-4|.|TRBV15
CATSDSWEKLFF
TGTGCCACCTCGGACAGTTGGGAAAAACTGTTTTTT
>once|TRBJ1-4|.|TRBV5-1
CASSLGQNEKLFF
TGCGCCAGCAGCTTGGGGCAGAATGAAAAACTGTTTTTT
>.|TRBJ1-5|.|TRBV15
CATSTSTNQPQHF
TGTGCCACCAGCACCTCGACCAATCAGCCCCAGCATTTT
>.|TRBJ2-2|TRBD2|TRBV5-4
CASSPLAGGNTGELFF
TGTGCCAGCAGCCCCCTAGCGGGGGGAAACACCGGGGAGCTGTTTTTT
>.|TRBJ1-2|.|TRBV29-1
CSVDTASNYGYTF
TGCAGCGTTGATACAGCCTCTAACTATGGCTACACCTTC
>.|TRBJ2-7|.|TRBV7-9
CASSPPDVGRYEQYF
TGTGCCAGCAGCCCCCCCGATGTCGGGCGGTACGAGCAGTACTTC
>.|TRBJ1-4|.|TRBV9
CASSVWGLRTTNEKLFF
TGTGCCAGCAGCGTATGGGGCCTGAGGACGACTAATGAAAAACTGTTTTTT
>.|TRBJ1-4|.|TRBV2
CASRPTGRGNEKLFF
TGTGCCAGCAGACCAACCGGGCGGGGCAATGAAAAACTGTTTTTT
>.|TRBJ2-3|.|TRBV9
CASSVRGDTQYF
TGTGCCAGCAGCGTAAGGGGGGATACGCAGTATTTT
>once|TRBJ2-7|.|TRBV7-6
CASSPARDLREQYF
TGTGCCAGCAGCCCGGCCCGGGATTTACGCGAGCAGTACTTC
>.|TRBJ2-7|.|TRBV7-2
CASSLSGYEQYF
TGTGCCAGCAGCTTATCCGGCTACGAGCAGTACTTC
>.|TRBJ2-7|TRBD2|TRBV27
CATGRGGAYEQYF
TGTGCCACCGGGCGGGGGGGAGCCTACGAGCAGTACTTC
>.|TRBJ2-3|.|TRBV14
CASSQAYGPHTTDTQYF
TGTGCCAGCAGCCAAGCTTACGGACCCCACACCACAGATACGCAGTATTTT
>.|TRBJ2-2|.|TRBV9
CASSVLTGELFF
TGTGCCAGCAGCGTACTAACCGGGGAGCTGTTTTTT